A single sample is the source of the 24 T cell receptor beta chains below, sequenced in a study of long-term antiretroviral therapy in people with HIV. Sequencing used immunoSEQ v3.0 at survey level. Only in-frame clones appear in the TCRdb table, and some are missing; sequencing was by immunoSEQ multiplex PCR. The table includes tens of thousands of clones, 84% detected once. The sample was unsorted PBMCs, taken 5.9 years after starting antiretroviral therapy. These receptors were taken from a man under 40 with HIV.

In this sample, this clone turned up a few times. The J gene is TRBJ1-3, the V gene TRBV9; D uncertain. This CDR3 is built from 14 residues. V was pared by 0 bases and J by 0 bases, with 4 bases between. Germline V CDR1 and CDR2: SGDLS, YYNGEE. The CDR3 nucleotides are TGTGCCAGCAGCGTAGAGTTCTCTGGAAACACCATATATTTT. Translated: CASSVEFSGNTIYF.

This clone was recorded only once. The J gene is TRBJ1-2, the V gene TRBV11-2, with TRBD1 as a possible D gene (5 bases). V was shortened by 5 bases and J by 2 bases, with 15 bases between the two germline ends. This CDR3 region has 15 residues. Germline CDR1 SGHAT, CDR2 FQNNGV. The CDR3 here is CASSPVLGVNYGYTF. Written as DNA, the CDR3 is TGTGCCAGCAGCCCCGTGTTAGGGGTAAACTATGGCTACACCTTC.

The chain joins TRBV6-1 to TRBJ1-5; D not resolved. CDR3 length equals 13 residues. Trimming took 10 bases from V and 3 from J, leaving 13 bases between them. In germline, CDR1 is MNHNS, CDR2 SASEGT. In nucleotides, the CDR3 is TGTGCCACCTCAGGAGGGATCAATCAGCCCCAGCATTTT. Protein sequence: CATSGGINQPQHF.

In the case of this clone: Because it lacks the conserved phenylalanine or tryptophan at the end, this CDR3 is likely a read error. V gene TRBV28 combines with J gene TRBJ1-5; D unresolved. The CDR3 is 12 amino acids. The germline V and J ends were trimmed by 6 bases and 0 bases, with 3 bases remaining between them. Germline V gene sequence: CDR1 MDHEN, CDR2 SYDVKM. CDR3 in DNA: TGTGCCAGCAGGGATAGCAATCAGCCCCAGCATCTT. Its translation: CASRDSNQPQHL.

The chain recombines TRBV5-3 with TRBJ2-7; TRBD1 matches 7 bases. TRBV5-3 is an ORF, and what it does is uncertain. Unmatched junction bases numbered 10, after V lost 4 bases and J lost 0 bases. This CDR3 is built from 16 residues. This CDR3 reads CARSEAHSGGSYEQYF. For the CDR3, the DNA is TGTGCCAGAAGCGAGGCCCATTCAGGGGGCTCCTACGAGCAGTACTTC.

The rearrangement links TRBV5-1 to TRBJ2-7, with D possibly called TRBD1 or TRBD2 (5 bases each). The CDR3 totals 13 residues. Germline lookup yields CDR1 SGHRS and CDR2 YFSETQ. Trimming took 6 bases from V and 6 from J, leaving 16 bases between them. CDR3 coding DNA: TGCGCCAGCACTTCAGTTTACGGGGCCGAGCAGTACTTC. It yields the protein CASTSVYGAEQYF.

V is TRBV7-2 and J is TRBJ2-3; perhaps TRBD1 as D (6 bases). This CDR3 comprises 16 residues. Germline V gene lookup returns CDR1 SGHTA and CDR2 FQGNSA. The germline V and J ends were trimmed by 2 bases and 0 bases, with 12 bases remaining between them. The chain's CDR3 is CASSLLGAYSTDTQYF. The CDR3 DNA is TGTGCCAGCAGCTTACTGGGGGCGTATAGCACAGATACGCAGTATTTT. The complete variable domain, with remaining parts taken from reference TRBV7-2 and TRBJ2-3, reads GAGVSQSPSNKVTEKGKDVELRCDPISGHTALYWYRQSLGQGLEFLIYFQGNSAPDKSGLPSDRFSAERTGGSVSTLTIQRTQQEDSAVYLCASSLLGAYSTDTQYFGPGTRLTVL.

This clone is medium-sized by share. Other DNA sequences in this sample translate to the same CDR3. The chain carries TRBV25-1 and TRBJ1-4; D gene unclear. Trimming pared 3 bases from V and 8 bases from J, leaving 10 bases between. The CDR3 has 13 amino acids. Germline V gene sequence: CDR1 MGHDK, CDR2 SYGVNS. CDR3 sequence reads: CASSDSPREKLFF. The CDR3 bases are TGTGCCAGCAGTGATAGTCCGAGAGAAAAACTGTTTTTT.

The chain joins TRBV29-1 to TRBJ2-7; TRBD2 is a possible D gene (6 bases). The CDR3 has 12 amino acids. Germline CDR1 and CDR2: SQVTM and ANQGSEA. The V gene lost 4 bases and the J gene lost 2 bases, with 9 bases spanning the gap. The CDR3 DNA is TGCAGCGTTGGCGGGGTTACCTACGAGCAGTACTTC. Its protein is CSVGGVTYEQYF.

The chain combines TRBV28 with TRBJ2-5; 9 bases agree with TRBD2. V trimming: 5 bases; J trimming: 5 bases; junction bases outside the gene matches: 12. The CDR3 is 16 residues long. Germline V lookup: CDR1 MDHEN, CDR2 SYDVKM. For the CDR3, the DNA is TGTGCCAGCAGTCCCCAGACGCGGGAGGGGTGGGAGACCCAGTACTTC. Encoded protein: CASSPQTREGWETQYF. Together with reference TRBV28 and TRBJ2-5, the CDR3 gives the full variable domain: DVKVTQSSRYLVKRTGEKVFLECVQDMDHENMFWYRQDPGLGLRLIYFSYDVKMKEKGDIPEGYSVSREKKERFSLILESASTNQTSMYLCASSPQTREGWETQYFGPGTRLLVL.

This sequence joins TRBV5-1 and TRBJ1-1; no definite D call. This CDR3 region has 15 residues. Per the germline V gene, CDR1 is SGHRS and CDR2 is YFSETQ. The V gene lost 4 bases and the J gene lost 1 base, with 14 bases spanning the gap. The CDR3 DNA is TGCGCCAGCAGCCCAGTTCAAGGAGGGAACACTGAAGCTTTCTTT. Encoded protein: CASSPVQGGNTEAFF.

This rearrangement joins TRBV4-1 to TRBJ2-2, with a tentative D call TRBD1 (6 bases). This CDR3 region has 16 residues. Germline V gene data show CDR1 as MGHRA and CDR2 as YSYEKL. V was cut by 1 base and J by 7 bases, with 16 bases left in between. The CDR3: CASSQAQGFAGGELFF. The CDR3 region has the DNA TGCGCCAGCAGCCAAGCCCAGGGGTTCGCTGGCGGGGAGCTGTTTTTT.

The rearrangement links TRBV27 to TRBJ2-7; D is ambiguous. Trimming left V 7 bases short and J 1 base short, with 11 bases between. CDR1 MNHEY and CDR2 SMNVEV come from the germline V gene (reference sequence). CDR3 size: 13 residues. DNA of the CDR3: TGTGCCAGCATGAACCTAGAGTCCTACGAGCAGTACTTC. Encoded protein: CASMNLESYEQYF.

V usage is TRBV7-8 and J usage is TRBJ1-2; D is possibly TRBD1 (5 bases). This CDR3 is 14 amino acids long. Germline values: CDR1 SGHVS, CDR2 FQNEAQ. V shed 1 base and J shed 5 bases, with 11 bases lying between them. The CDR3 DNA reads TGTGCCAGCAGCTTAGAAGGCAGGGAATATGGCTACACCTTC. Its translation: CASSLEGREYGYTF.

This clone appeared once. The J gene is TRBJ1-3, the V gene TRBV7-6; D not certain. Trimming took off 5 bases at V and 0 bases at J, with 11 bases between the two ends. In germline, CDR1 is SGHVS, CDR2 FNYEAQ. This CDR3 spans 15 amino acids. CDR3 nucleotides: TGTGCCAGCAGCGCAGGACTATCCTCTGGAAACACCATATATTTT. Its translation is CASSAGLSSGNTIYF. Together with reference TRBV7-6 and TRBJ1-3, the CDR3 gives the full variable domain: GAGVSQSPRYKVTKRGQDVALRCDPISGHVSLYWYRQALGQGPEFLTYFNYEAQQDKSGLPNDRFSAERPEGSISTLTIQRTEQRDSAMYRCASSAGLSSGNTIYFGEGSWLTVV.

On this clone itself: The limits of the CDR3 on the DNA are not certain, so only TCRdb's listed CDR3 is given. V and J are TRBV9 and TRBJ1-2; the table's D gene call, TRBD1, was not cross checked with the DNA. Germline CDR1 and CDR2: SGDLS and YYNGEE. The CDR3 length is 13 residues, termini included. The CDR3 here is CASSVGRGSLGTF.

The chain joins TRBV4-1 to TRBJ2-7; 9 bases fit TRBD1. The germline V gene encodes CDR1 MGHRA and CDR2 YSYEKL. V trimming: 3 bases; J trimming: 6 bases; junction bases outside the gene matches: 3. This CDR3 region has 13 residues. The CDR3 loop reads CASSQTGGGEQYF. CDR3 bases: TGCGCCAGCAGCCAGACAGGGGGGGGCGAGCAGTACTTC.

The chain recombines TRBV5-1 with TRBJ2-5, with 7 bases aligning to TRBD1. V lost 4 bases to trimming and J lost 0 bases; unmatched junction nucleotides: 6. The V gene's germline CDR1 is SGHRS and CDR2 YFSETQ. This CDR3 is 15 amino acids long. The CDR3 bases are TGCGCCAGCAGCATCATGGGACAGAACCAAGAGACCCAGTACTTC. Protein: CASSIMGQNQETQYF.

The chain employs TRBV7-8 and TRBJ2-1, with TRBD2 matching 7 bases. This CDR3 spans 15 amino acids. Germline CDR1 and CDR2: SGHVS and FQNEAQ. The V gene end was trimmed by 10 bases and the J gene end by 7 bases; junction bases not matched to a gene: 16. The CDR3 DNA reads TGTGCCATATCTAGCGGTGGAGGAGGGATTAATGAGCAGTTCTTC. This translates into CAISSGGGGINEQFF.

V usage is TRBV20-1 and J usage is TRBJ1-1, with D hard to call. CDR1 is DFQATT, CDR2 SNEGSKA, per germline (reference sequence). Trimming removed 0 bases at V and 3 bases at J, with 2 bases between. The CDR3 has 11 residues. CDR3 bases: TGCAGTGCTAGAGAGTACACTGAAGCTTTCTTT. Translating gives CSAREYTEAFF.

This clone has only one observation. The V gene is TRBV4-2, the J gene TRBJ1-1, with D maybe TRBD1 (5 bases). This CDR3 spans 14 amino acids. Germline assignment: CDR1 LGHNA and CDR2 YNFKEQ. The V end lost 0 bases, the J end lost 8 bases, and 13 bases lay between the germline ends. CDR3 nucleotides: TGTGCCAGCAGCCAAGATCCCGACAGCCTCGAAGCTTTCTTT. Amino acids: CASSQDPDSLEAFF.

The CDR3: CASSLDSTYGYTF. The CDR3, as DNA: TGCGCCAGCAGCTTAGACAGCACCTATGGCTACACCTTC. The chain couples TRBV5-1 to TRBJ1-2; perhaps TRBD1 as D (5 bases). The CDR3 totals 13 residues. CDR1 is SGHRS, CDR2 YFSETQ, per germline. The ends were cut back, 2 bases at V and 4 bases at J, with 9 bases in the middle. Full variable domain (outside the CDR3, taken from reference TRBV5-1 and TRBJ1-2): KAGVTQTPRYLIKTRGQQVTLSCSPISGHRSVSWYQQTPGQGLQFLFEYFSETQRNKGNFPGRFSGRQFSNSRSEMNVSTLELGDSALYLCASSLDSTYGYTFGSGTRLTVV.

The V call is TRBV7-3, the J call TRBJ1-1; D gene unclear. The CDR3 runs 13 residues. Germline CDR1 and CDR2: SGHTA and FQGTGA. V dropped 3 bases and J dropped 5 bases, with 10 bases sitting between them. The CDR3 DNA reads as TGTGCCAGCAGCTTTAGCCCGGAGACTGAAGCTTTCTTT. Amino acids: CASSFSPETEAFF. Using reference TRBV7-3 and TRBJ1-1 for the parts outside the CDR3, the full variable domain is GAGVSQTPSNKVTEKGKYVELRCDPISGHTALYWYRQSLGQGPEFLIYFQGTGAADDSGLPNDRFFAVRPEGSVSTLKIQRTERGDSAVYLCASSFSPETEAFFGQGTRLTVV.

The chain is built from TRBV6-6 and TRBJ2-1; TRBD1 agrees at 9 bases. Germline CDR1 and CDR2: MNHNY and SVGAGI (reference sequence). The trim removed 6 bases at V and 4 bases at J, leaving 7 bases unmatched. The length of the CDR3 is 15 residues. The CDR3 sequence: CASRSGTGSYNEQFF. The CDR3 nucleotides read TGTGCCAGCAGATCCGGGACAGGGTCTTACAATGAGCAGTTCTTC.